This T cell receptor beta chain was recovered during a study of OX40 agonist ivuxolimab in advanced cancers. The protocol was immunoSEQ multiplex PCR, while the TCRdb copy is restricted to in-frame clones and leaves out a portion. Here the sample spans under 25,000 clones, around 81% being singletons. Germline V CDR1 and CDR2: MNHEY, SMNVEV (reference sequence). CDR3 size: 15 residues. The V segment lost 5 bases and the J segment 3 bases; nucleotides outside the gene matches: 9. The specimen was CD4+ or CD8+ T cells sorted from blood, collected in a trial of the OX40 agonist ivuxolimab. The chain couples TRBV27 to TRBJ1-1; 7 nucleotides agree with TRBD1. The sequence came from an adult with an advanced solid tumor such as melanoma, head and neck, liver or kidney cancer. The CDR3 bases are TGTGCCAGCAGTGGACGACAGGGTCTTCACACTGAAGCTTTCTTT. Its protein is CASSGRQGLHTEAFF.